Below, 14 T cell receptor beta chains from the same sample are listed, as sequenced in a study of T cells in Graves' hyperthyroidism and ophthalmopathy. TCR beta CDR3 sequences were amplified from RNA transcripts. The HTBI primer set served for first-round RT-PCR of the TCR CDR3. MiXCR, run by TCRdb on the multiplex PCR reads, gives a single entry per CDR3 protein. This table has 550,000 to 800,000 distinct CDR3 sequences, roughly 17% appearing once. The sample taken for sequencing was blood. These receptors originate from a man aged 50-60 years with Graves' hyperthyroidism.

The rearrangement uses TRBV28 and TRBJ2-1; 7 bases are a match to TRBD2. The CDR3 sequence is 12 residues long. Germline lookup yields CDR1 MDHEN and CDR2 SYDVKM. The trim removed 10 bases at V and 7 bases at J, leaving 7 bases unmatched. Written as DNA, the CDR3 is TGTGCCACCACGGGGGGTAGGAATGAGCAGTTCTTC. Protein: CATTGGRNEQFF.

This clonotype was observed at least ten times. V gene TRBV28 combines with J gene TRBJ1-1; D gene ambiguous. This CDR3 is 11 amino acids long. V dropped 6 bases and J dropped 8 bases, with 10 bases sitting between them. Germline assignment: CDR1 MDHEN and CDR2 SYDVKM. The CDR3 reads CASRIGREAFF. The CDR3 coding sequence is TGTGCCAGCAGAATAGGAAGGGAAGCTTTCTTT.

This clonotype was observed at least ten times. J is TRBJ2-7 and V is TRBV12-3 or TRBV12-4; 7 positions match TRBD1. After removal of 7 bases from V and 6 bases from J, the junction contained 9 bases not matched to a gene. CDR3 length: 13 amino acids. The CDR3 loop reads CASTSDRAGEQYF. The CDR3 bases are TGTGCCAGCACCAGCGACAGGGCGGGCGAGCAGTACTTC.

This clonotype occurred many times. This chain connects TRBV12-3 or TRBV12-4 to TRBJ2-1; TRBD2 agrees at 8 bases. With V trimmed by 4 bases and J by 3 bases, 2 bases remained unmatched. CDR3 length: 14 residues. The CDR3 loop reads CASSWTSLYNEQFF. CDR3 DNA sequence: TGTGCCAGCAGTTGGACTAGCCTCTACAATGAGCAGTTCTTC.

This clonotype was observed many times. CDR3 amino acids: CASSQETGYGYTF. The CDR3 bases are TGTGCCAGCAGCCAAGAGACAGGGTATGGCTACACCTTC. V is TRBV3-1 and J is TRBJ1-2; 7 bases match TRBD1. The CDR3 spans 13 residues. Germline V gene lookup returns CDR1 LGHDT and CDR2 YNNKEL (reference sequence). The V gene end was trimmed by 0 bases and the J gene end by 5 bases; junction bases not matched to a gene: 0.

J is TRBJ2-1 and V is TRBV9, with D maybe TRBD2 (5 bases). Germline V gene sequence: CDR1 SGDLS, CDR2 YYNGEE. The V gene lost 4 bases and the J gene lost 2 bases, with 10 bases spanning the gap. The CDR3 is 14 amino acids. CDR3 nucleotides: TGTGCCAGCAGCCTCGAGGAGGCCTACAATGAGCAGTTCTTC. As protein: CASSLEEAYNEQFF.

This clonotype has only a few counts. The V and J genes are TRBV20-1 and TRBJ2-6; D could derive from TRBD1 or TRBD2 (6 bases each). Germline CDR1 is DFQATT and CDR2 is SNEGSKA (reference sequence). CDR3 size: 15 residues. V lost 7 bases and J lost 1, with 14 bases in between. CDR3 in amino acids: CSGGGFISGANVLTF. The CDR3 nucleotides read TGCAGTGGAGGGGGGTTTATATCTGGGGCCAACGTCCTGACTTTC.

This clonotype was found many times. V gene TRBV6-1 combines with J gene TRBJ2-7, with D perhaps matching TRBD1 or TRBD2 (5 bases each). Germline-derived CDR1 and CDR2 are MNHNS and SASEGT. The CDR3 spans 14 residues. The ends were cut back, 6 bases at V and 4 bases at J, with 16 bases in the middle. CDR3 bases: TGTGCCAGCAGCCACCGGGGCGCGGCTTACGAGCAGTACTTC. Its protein product is CASSHRGAAYEQYF.

In this sample, this clonotype turned up a few times. The rearrangement joins TRBV29-1 to TRBJ2-5; D is undetermined. Germline V gives CDR1 SQVTM, CDR2 ANQGSEA. Trimming removed 4 bases at V and 5 bases at J, with 11 bases between. The CDR3 has 12 residues. The CDR3 DNA is TGCAGCGTTGGTGGCGCGAGGGAGACCCAGTACTTC. This encodes CSVGGARETQYF.

The chain carries TRBV29-1 and TRBJ2-1; TRBD2 is a possible D gene (6 bases). Germline CDR1 reads SQVTM; CDR2 reads ANQGSEA. V was clipped by 6 bases and J by 7 bases, with 16 bases between them. The length of the CDR3 is 13 residues. The CDR3 DNA follows: TGCAGCGTCGAATATGGAGGGACTAATGAGCAGTTCTTC. It is translated as CSVEYGGTNEQFF.

This clonotype was seen repeatedly, ten times or more. The gene calls are TRBV28 and TRBJ1-5; D call uncertain. Germline V gene sequence: CDR1 MDHEN, CDR2 SYDVKM. The CDR3 has 14 amino acids. Trimming pared 5 bases from V and 5 bases from J, leaving 13 bases between. The CDR3 region is CASSAPRGYQPQHF. The CDR3 region has the DNA TGTGCCAGCAGTGCCCCTCGGGGTTATCAGCCCCAGCATTTT.

This clonotype occurred many times. The DNA for the CDR3 is TGTGCCAGCAGCGTAGCTTCTGGGGGGCAGCCCCAGCATTTT. Residues: CASSVASGGQPQHF. The chain couples TRBV9 to TRBJ1-5, with D tentatively TRBD1 (5 bases). The CDR3 sequence is 14 residues long. The V gene lost 0 bases and the J gene lost 7 bases, with 11 bases spanning the gap. The V gene's germline CDR1 is SGDLS and CDR2 YYNGEE. Complete variable domain (other parts from reference TRBV9 and TRBJ1-5): DSGVTQTPKHLITATGQRVTLRCSPRSGDLSVYWYQQSLDQGLQFLIQYYNGEERAKGNILERFSAQQFPDLHSELNLSSLELGDSALYFCASSVASGGQPQHFGDGTRLSIL.

In its sample, this clonotype was seen a few times. The gene calls are TRBV27 and TRBJ1-5; D unclear. The CDR3 length is 11 residues. Germline CDR1 is MNHEY and CDR2 is SMNVEV (reference sequence). V lost 5 bases to trimming and J lost 11 bases, with 10 bases between them. CDR3 sequence reads: CASSGGRTQHF. The CDR3 coding sequence is TGTGCCAGCAGTGGAGGGAGGACCCAGCATTTT.

There are many counts of this clonotype. This chain uses TRBV2 with TRBJ2-5, with TRBD1 matching over 8 bases. This CDR3 is built from 14 residues. V trimming: 10 bases; J trimming: 8 bases; junction bases outside the gene matches: 15. Germline CDR1 is SNHLY and CDR2 is FYNNEI. The CDR3 DNA reads as TGTGCCACCAGCCAGAGGACAGGGTATGCAACCCAGTACTTC. It yields the protein CATSQRTGYATQYF.